The rows below give T cell receptor beta chains drawn from one sample of a study of T cell responses to AZD1222 COVID-19 vaccine. Here immunoSEQ multiplex PCR was the method, and the copy in TCRdb shows in-frame clones only, minus some. The sample records more than 150,000 clones, roughly 88% being singletons. Material: peripheral blood, obtained on day 0 of AZD1222 vaccination. The receptor source for this set is an adult in good health. Both conserved end residues are part of each CDR3. D genes are given only for firm matches. Some rows have no size entry. The others give once, few or many, or a class for an expanded clone.

D: TRBD1
size: .
length: 15
V: TRBV18
J: TRBJ2-7
CDR3: CASSPGGTGWNEQYF
DNA: TGTGCCAGCTCACCGGGAGGGACAGGGTGGAACGAGCAGTACTTC

D: .
size: .
length: 14
V: TRBV7-9
J: TRBJ2-2
CDR3: CASSLTGRDGELFF
DNA: TGTGCCAGCAGCTTAACAGGCCGGGACGGGGAGCTGTTTTTT

D: .
size: .
length: 14
V: TRBV30
J: TRBJ1-6
CDR3: CAWSPRGFDSPLHF
DNA: TGTGCCTGGTCCCCCAGGGGCTTCGATTCACCCCTCCACTTT

D: TRBD1
size: .
length: 18
V: TRBV6-1
J: TRBJ2-5
CDR3: CASSETVIWGQGQETQYF
DNA: TGTGCCAGCAGTGAAACAGTAATTTGGGGACAGGGGCAAGAGACCCAGTACTTC

D: .
size: .
length: 14
V: TRBV2
J: TRBJ1-1
CDR3: CASSEALGGTEAFF
DNA: TGTGCCAGCAGTGAAGCGCTGGGTGGCACTGAAGCTTTCTTT

D: .
size: .
length: 14
V: TRBV5-1
J: TRBJ2-7
CDR3: CASSLTGTGYEQYF
DNA: TGCGCCAGCAGCTTGACAGGGACGGGCTACGAGCAGTACTTC

D: .
size: .
length: 13
V: TRBV24-1
J: TRBJ1-1
CDR3: CATSDPGLTEAFF
DNA: TGTGCCACCAGTGACCCCGGCCTCACTGAAGCTTTCTTT

D: .
size: once
length: 16
V: TRBV29-1
J: TRBJ1-2
CDR3: CSVTPPEGGPMSGYTF
DNA: TGCAGCGTGACCCCACCCGAGGGCGGCCCAATGTCTGGCTACACCTTC

D: TRBD1
size: .
length: 14
V: TRBV28
J: TRBJ1-5
CDR3: CASSPGQGNQPQHF
DNA: TGTGCCAGCAGTCCCGGACAGGGCAATCAGCCCCAGCATTTT

D: .
size: .
length: 13
V: TRBV18
J: TRBJ1-1
CDR3: CASSPGGVAEAFF
DNA: TGTGCCAGCTCACCTGGAGGGGTTGCTGAAGCTTTCTTT

D: .
size: .
length: 15
V: TRBV28
J: TRBJ1-5
CDR3: CASSLEGKKNQPQHF
DNA: TGTGCCAGCAGTTTGGAAGGTAAAAAAAATCAGCCCCAGCATTTT

D: TRBD1
size: once
length: 16
V: TRBV9
J: TRBJ2-3
CDR3: CASRPGTGGNTDTQYF
DNA: TGTGCCAGCAGACCTGGGACAGGGGGCAACACAGATACGCAGTATTTT

D: TRBD1
size: .
length: 17
V: TRBV7-8
J: TRBJ1-6
CDR3: CASSLPPMTGANSPLHF
DNA: TGTGCCAGCAGCTTACCCCCTATGACAGGGGCCAATTCACCCCTCCACTTT

D: .
size: .
length: 17
V: TRBV21-1
J: TRBJ1-4
CDR3: CASSHSRDRETEEKLFF
DNA: TGTGCCAGCAGCCATAGTCGCGACAGGGAAACAGAGGAAAAACTGTTTTTT

D: .
size: once
length: 15
V: TRBV5-1
J: TRBJ1-1
CDR3: CASSLQPTGGAEAFF
DNA: TGCGCCAGCAGCTTGCAACCTACGGGCGGGGCTGAAGCTTTCTTT